Below are 24 T cell receptor beta chains sequenced from a single sample in a study of regulatory T cells in long-lasting Graves disease. Time point specified: persistent/refractory GD, antithyroid drugs over 5 years with positive TRAb. Construction of the TCR library relied on RNA isolated from PBMCs. Arm-PCR of CDR3 regions with iRepertoire HTBI primers generated TCR beta libraries. TCRdb re-called the multiplex PCR reads through MiXCR, storing one row per CDR3 protein. Altogether approximately 440,000 distinct CDR3 sequences are present, 20% to 30% being singletons, with the ten largest covering about a quarter. This sample comprised peripheral blood mononuclear cells (PBMCs), obtained when the disease was refractory, from a patient treated with antithyroid drugs. Every receptor here comes from a female donor with Graves disease.

This CDR3 reads CASSRGGIQETQYF. The CDR3 bases are TGTGCCAGCAGCCGCGGGGGGATTCAAGAGACCCAGTACTTC. The rearrangement links TRBV7-9 to TRBJ2-5, with TRBD2 matching over 8 bases. Per the germline V gene, CDR1 is SEHNR and CDR2 is FQNEAQ (reference sequence). J gave up 2 bases and V 5 bases, and 4 bases lay outside the gene matches. The CDR3 covers 14 residues.

Many counts were recorded for this clonotype. The V gene is TRBV2, the J gene TRBJ1-2; 9 bases fit TRBD1. CDR1 and CDR2 from the germline V gene are SNHLY and FYNNEI. The CDR3 runs to 14 residues. V shed 5 bases and J 4 bases; nucleotides not matched to a gene: 5. The chain's CDR3 is CASSTGGSSYGYTF. CDR3 nucleotide sequence: TGTGCCAGCAGTACAGGGGGCTCGAGCTATGGCTACACCTTC.

This clonotype was observed a handful of times. CDR3: CSARGPPGGDGYTF. CDR3 DNA sequence: TGCAGTGCTAGAGGCCCCCCGGGGGGAGATGGCTACACCTTC. The rearrangement joins TRBV20-1 to TRBJ1-2; perhaps TRBD1 as D (5 bases). Germline-derived CDR1 and CDR2 are DFQATT and SNEGSKA (reference sequence). The CDR3 has 14 amino acids. V was trimmed by 1 base and J by 6 bases, leaving 15 bases between them.

The chain recombines TRBV29-1 with TRBJ1-2; no firm D call. The CDR3 extends over 12 amino acids. CDR1 SQVTM and CDR2 ANQGSEA come from the germline V gene. Trimming took off 6 bases at V and 7 bases at J, with 15 bases between the two ends. DNA of the CDR3: TGCAGCGTGCTAACATCATTAGTTGGCTACACCTTC. Protein: CSVLTSLVGYTF.

The genes are TRBV6-2 or TRBV6-3 and TRBJ1-2, with a weak D call TRBD1 (5 bases). V was pared by 8 bases and J by 3 bases, with 25 bases between. Looked up from germline, CDR1 is MNHEY and CDR2 is SVGEGT. This CDR3 has 17 residues. The CDR3 region has the DNA TGTGCCAGCCTAAGACAAGATTTTAGGGGCCCCTACTATGGCTACACCTTC. Its translation is CASLRQDFRGPYYGYTF.

This clonotype was detected ten times or more. This chain links TRBV28 with TRBJ1-3; D not resolved. This CDR3 contains 12 residues. V lost 8 bases and J 4 bases, leaving 9 bases between the germline ends. Germline V gives CDR1 MDHEN, CDR2 SYDVKM. In DNA, the CDR3 is TGTGCCAGCTCGGATCCGGGAAACACCATATATTTT. This encodes CASSDPGNTIYF. Looking up the rest from reference TRBV28 and TRBJ1-3 gives the full variable domain: DVKVTQSSRYLVKRTGEKVFLECVQDMDHENMFWYRQDPGLGLRLIYFSYDVKMKEKGDIPEGYSVSREKKERFSLILESASTNQTSMYLCASSDPGNTIYFGEGSWLTVV.

Regarding this clonotype: A junction end diverges from the germline sequence, so it may reflect a read error. This chain connects TRBV12-3 or TRBV12-4 to TRBJ2-7; no clear D gene. CDR3 length: 13 amino acids. The CDR3 bases are TGTGCCGGCAGTTTAGCTGAAGCCTACGAGCAGTACTTC. Its translation: CAGSLAEAYEQYF.

This clonotype was observed at least ten times. The rearrangement joins TRBV15 to TRBJ1-5, with TRBD1 matching over 10 bases. Losses at the gene ends were 0 bases for V and 5 bases for J; bases not matched to a gene: 1. The CDR3 is made up of 15 amino acids. The germline V gene encodes CDR1 LNHNV and CDR2 YYDKDF (reference sequence). In nucleotides, the CDR3 is TGTGCCACCAGCAGAGACGGACAGGGGGATCAGCCCCAGCATTTT. It yields the protein CATSRDGQGDQPQHF.

This clonotype was recorded many times. The chain has TRBV20-1 and TRBJ2-5, with a weak D call TRBD1 (6 bases). Per germline, CDR1 DFQATT and CDR2 SNEGSKA (reference sequence). V dropped 3 bases and J dropped 3 bases, with 17 bases sitting between them. The CDR3 has 15 amino acids. The CDR3 sequence is CSASLPRGFEETQYF. The CDR3, as DNA: TGCAGTGCTAGTTTACCCAGGGGTTTCGAAGAGACCCAGTACTTC.

This clonotype came up a few times. The gene calls are TRBV30 and TRBJ1-1; tentatively, D is TRBD1 (5 bases). CDR1 is GTSNPN and CDR2 is SVGIG in the germline V gene (reference sequence). This CDR3 has 13 residues. Trimming removed 4 bases at V and 6 bases at J, with 15 bases between. The DNA of the CDR3 is TGTGCCTGGAAGGGTCGGGGGAGGGCTGAAGCTTTCTTT. Protein product: CAWKGRGRAEAFF.

This clonotype was counted many times. The gene calls are TRBV4-3 and TRBJ2-7, with D possibly TRBD2 on 6 matching bases. V was trimmed by 0 bases and J by 6 bases, leaving 12 bases between them. The CDR3 covers 14 residues. Germline loops: CDR1 LGHNA, CDR2 YSLEER. The CDR3 sequence: CASSQDFPSAEQYF. The DNA of the CDR3 is TGCGCCAGCAGCCAAGATTTTCCTAGCGCCGAGCAGTACTTC.

This clonotype has more than one count but fewer than ten. The chain couples TRBV2 to TRBJ2-1, with D possibly being TRBD2 (7 bases). The CDR3 consists of 15 residues. Germline V lookup: CDR1 SNHLY, CDR2 FYNNEI. V gave up 4 bases and J gave up 10 bases, with 20 bases separating them. The CDR3 nucleotides are TGTGCCAGCAGTGGATGGGGGGGGCAAGCCACAGAGCAGTTCTTC. Its translation: CASSGWGGQATEQFF.

This clonotype was found a few times. The genes are TRBV18 and TRBJ2-5, with a possible D match to TRBD2 (5 bases). Trimming stripped 3 bases from V and 5 bases from J, with 19 bases between. This CDR3 comprises 16 residues. Germline-derived CDR1 and CDR2 are KGHSH and LQKENI. The CDR3 coding sequence is TGTGCCAGCTCACCCCAGGACGGACTCTTTCAGGAGACCCAGTACTTC. Protein: CASSPQDGLFQETQYF.

This chain joins TRBV5-1 and TRBJ2-2, with 10 bases aligning to TRBD2. CDR3 length: 16 residues. With V trimmed by 7 bases and J by 5 bases, 11 bases remained unmatched. The germline gives CDR1 SGHRS, CDR2 YFSETQ. CDR3 sequence: CASRASGREVTGELFF. CDR3 nucleotides: TGCGCCAGCCGAGCTAGCGGGAGAGAGGTTACCGGGGAGCTGTTTTTT.

This chain connects TRBV7-2 to TRBJ2-6; D gene uncertain. This CDR3 has 18 amino acids. V lost 1 base and J 0 bases, leaving 13 bases between the germline ends. Per the germline V gene, CDR1 is SGHTA and CDR2 is FQGNSA. The CDR3 DNA reads TGTGCCAGCAGCTTAGGAGGACGGATGGGCTCTGGGGCCAACGTCCTGACTTTC. It yields the protein CASSLGGRMGSGANVLTF.

This clonotype has only a few counts. The chain uses TRBV12-3 or TRBV12-4 and TRBJ2-7, with 10 nucleotides matching TRBD1. This CDR3 contains 15 residues. The V and J ends lost 6 bases and 7 bases, in that order; junction bases with no gene match: 12. The CDR3 sequence: CASSRPGQGTGEQYF. CDR3 nucleotides: TGTGCCAGCAGCCGTCCGGGACAGGGGACAGGGGAGCAGTACTTC.

This clonotype was detected a few times. V and J are TRBV6-1 and TRBJ2-4; no clear D. CDR1 and CDR2 from the germline V gene are MNHNS and SASEGT. The CDR3 runs to 16 residues. Trimming removed 5 bases from V and 0 bases from J, with 14 bases in between. This CDR3 is CASSRITEEAKNIQYF. For the CDR3, the DNA is TGTGCCAGCAGTAGGATCACAGAAGAAGCCAAAAACATTCAGTACTTC.

This clonotype was observed a handful of times. The chain combines TRBV29-1 with TRBJ2-7; possibly TRBD2 for D (5 bases). Germline lookup yields CDR1 SQVTM and CDR2 ANQGSEA. The CDR3 extends over 15 amino acids. V was trimmed by 1 base and J by 0 bases, leaving 13 bases between them. The CDR3 region has the DNA TGCAGCGTTGAAGGAGGGAGCTCCCGCTCCTACGAGCAGTACTTC. Its translation: CSVEGGSSRSYEQYF.

The rearrangement uses TRBV29-1 and TRBJ1-1; 9 nucleotides align to TRBD1. Germline V lookup: CDR1 SQVTM, CDR2 ANQGSEA. The V gene end was trimmed by 4 bases and the J gene end by 5 bases; junction bases not matched to a gene: 26. The CDR3 length is 20 residues. Written as DNA, the CDR3 is TGCAGCGTTGTTAAATACCGGGACAGGGTTTTTAGGGCGGGGTTGACTGAAGCTTTCTTT. This gives the protein CSVVKYRDRVFRAGLTEAFF.

This clonotype was picked up many times. This sequence joins TRBV10-3 and TRBJ2-5; TRBD1 is a possible D gene (6 bases). Germline CDR1 is ENHRY and CDR2 is SYGVKD. This CDR3 contains 12 residues. V lost 8 bases and J 2 bases, leaving 9 bases between the germline ends. The CDR3 region has the DNA TGTGCCATCGGGACATTACAAGAGACCCAGTACTTC. It specifies CAIGTLQETQYF.

Many counts were recorded for this clonotype. The chain combines TRBV6-1 with TRBJ2-7; D may match TRBD1 or TRBD2 (5 bases each). Trimming removed 5 bases at V and 2 bases at J, with 10 bases between. Germline CDR1 reads MNHNS; CDR2 reads SASEGT. The CDR3 consists of 13 residues. CDR3 sequence reads: CASSRGTTYEQYF. The CDR3 DNA reads TGTGCCAGCAGTCGAGGGACCACCTACGAGCAGTACTTC.

This clonotype was seen a handful of times. The chain uses TRBV28 and TRBJ2-7; D remains ambiguous. The CDR3 has 12 amino acids. Germline V gene data show CDR1 as MDHEN and CDR2 as SYDVKM. The V end was cut by 5 bases, the J end by 5 bases, with 10 bases between. The CDR3 sequence: CASSPQPHEQYF. In DNA form, the CDR3 reads TGTGCCAGCAGTCCACAGCCCCACGAGCAGTACTTC. Looking up the rest from reference TRBV28 and TRBJ2-7 gives the full variable domain: DVKVTQSSRYLVKRTGEKVFLECVQDMDHENMFWYRQDPGLGLRLIYFSYDVKMKEKGDIPEGYSVSREKKERFSLILESASTNQTSMYLCASSPQPHEQYFGPGTRLTVT.

This clonotype was recorded at least ten times. The chain carries TRBV28 and TRBJ2-7; 9 bases line up with TRBD2. This CDR3 is 13 amino acids long. Germline V gives CDR1 MDHEN, CDR2 SYDVKM. Trimming removed 5 bases from V and 5 bases from J; junction bases left unmatched: 4. DNA for the CDR3: TGTGCCAGCAGTGGGGCTAGCGGGAACGAGCAGTACTTC. Translation gives CASSGASGNEQYF.

This clonotype was found many times. The V call is TRBV20-1, the J call TRBJ1-4; a possible D gene is TRBD1 (6 bases). Deletions cut 7 bases from V and 2 bases from J, with 11 bases between. Germline CDR1 and CDR2: DFQATT and SNEGSKA (reference sequence). This CDR3 is built from 13 residues. Written as DNA, the CDR3 is TGCAGTGTTAGGGGGGCTACTAATGAAAAACTGTTTTTT. Residues: CSVRGATNEKLFF.